This T cell receptor beta chain appears in the sequencing data of a study of vaccination effects on CD4 cells after COVID-19. Germline CDR1 and CDR2: DFQATT and SNEGSKA (reference sequence). V shed 3 bases and J shed 5 bases, with 16 bases lying between them. The CDR3 contains 15 residues. In the case of this clone: Its antigen is not known.

This table comes from immunoSEQ multiplex PCR, and its TCRdb copy is limited to in-frame clones, with some not included. The table has fewer than 75,000 clones, about 78% seen once. General observations from the study: There was only 1 of 255 vaccine-induced clones in healthy vaccinees that cross-reacted with common cold coronaviruses.

At the end of around eleven days of culture, CD4+ T cells were isolated. Vaccine administered to participants consisted of two doses of either BNT162b2 or mRNA-1273. Vaccine recipients, nucleocapsid antibody negative, had no prior SARS-CoV-2 infection. Cells had half their medium changed to IL-2 medium on days 3 and 7. Sequenced material: CD4+ T cells from PBMCs cultured without peptide, taken after COVID-19 vaccination. This clonotype was sampled from a human donor who received a COVID-19 vaccine. The V call is TRBV20-1, the J call TRBJ2-2, with D unclear. The CDR3 spells CSASKGTVRTGELFF. For the CDR3, the DNA is TGCAGTGCTAGTAAGGGAACAGTGAGGACCGGGGAGCTGTTTTTT.